The rows below give T cell receptor beta chains drawn from one sample of a study of cytomegalovirus exposure and HLA in healthy donors. TCRdb's copy holds only in-frame clones and misses some; the assay was immunoSEQ multiplex PCR. The sample comprises about 190,000 clones, more than 65% of which are singletons, and approximately 6% rests with the top ten. Sequencing used PBMCs. The receptors derive from a woman in her 30s in good health and CMV-seropositive. The CDR3 runs from the conserved cysteine through the conserved F or W. The D gene is left open where the match is weak. Expanded clones get a size class; other rows say once, few or many, or leave the size out.

.	TRBV4-1	TRBJ2-7	TRBD2	TGCGCCAGCAGCCAAGAGGTCGCGGGAGGGCTTATGCAGTACTTC	CASSQEVAGGLMQYF
.	TRBV7-8	TRBJ1-1	TRBD1	TGTGCCAGCAGCTTAGTGTCCAGGGGGCTTATGAACACTGAAGCTTTCTTT	CASSLVSRGLMNTEAFF
.	TRBV7-6	TRBJ1-4	TRBD1	TGTGCCAGCAAGGGGACAGCTAATGAAAAACTGTTTTTT	CASKGTANEKLFF
once	TRBV13	TRBJ2-2	.	TGTGCCAGCGAAGGGTTACGGGGAGCGAACACCGGGGAGCTGTTTTTT	CASEGLRGANTGELFF
.	TRBV6-5	TRBJ1-1	TRBD1	TGTGCCAGCAGTTACTCGGGACAGGGGAACACTGAAGCTTTCTTT	CASSYSGQGNTEAFF
few	TRBV9	TRBJ1-5	TRBD1	TGTGCCAGCAGCTCCAGGACAGGGGCGGTTCAGCCCCAGCATTTT	CASSSRTGAVQPQHF
.	TRBV7-3	TRBJ1-6	.	TGTGCCAGCAGCCCAAACAGTCTATCACCCCTCCACTTT	CASSPNSLSPLHF
.	TRBV27	TRBJ2-7	.	TGTGCCAGCACCCCAGGGCGCGGTTACGAGCAGTACTTC	CASTPGRGYEQYF
.	TRBV13	TRBJ2-2	.	TGTGCCAGCAGCTGGGGACAAAACACCGGGGAGCTGTTTTTT	CASSWGQNTGELFF
once	TRBV6-1	TRBJ2-5	TRBD2	TGTGCCAGCATGAGACTAGCGGGGGCCGAGACCCAGTACTTC	CASMRLAGAETQYF
few	TRBV6-5	TRBJ1-3	.	TGTGCCAGCAGCGGCAGGGGAGGAAACACCATATATTTT	CASSGRGGNTIYF
.	TRBV5-1	TRBJ2-6	TRBD1	TGCGCCAGCAGCTTGAAAACCGGGACAGGGGATGGTGGGGCCAACGTCCTGACTTTC	CASSLKTGTGDGGANVLTF
.	TRBV27	TRBJ1-2	.	TGTGCCAGCAGGAAAACAGGGTTGGGTGGCTACACCTTC	CASRKTGLGGYTF
.	TRBV25-1	TRBJ1-1	.	TGTGCCTCTAAAGGAGGGGAAAACACTGAAGCTTTCTTT	CASKGGENTEAFF
once	TRBV5-1	TRBJ2-1	TRBD1	TGCGCCAGCAGCCGTACCGGACAGGTCCTCATAGGTGAGCAGTTCTTC	CASSRTGQVLIGEQFF
.	TRBV19	TRBJ1-5	.	TGTGCCAGTAGTATTCCTTTAACAGGGTTGCAGCCCCAGCATTTT	CASSIPLTGLQPQHF
.	TRBV28	TRBJ2-7	.	TGTGCCAGCAGTTTCGCAGGGTCCTACGAGCAGTACTTC	CASSFAGSYEQYF
few	TRBV6-1	TRBJ1-4	.	TGTGCCAGCAGTCCATACAGGGACCATTATGAAAAACTGTTTTTT	CASSPYRDHYEKLFF
few	TRBV5-1	TRBJ2-1	TRBD2	TGCGCCAGCAGCTTGGGGGGGACTAGCCGGTATGAGCAGTTCTTC	CASSLGGTSRYEQFF
.	TRBV28	TRBJ2-3	.	TGTGCCAGCAGTTTGAGAAGAGACACTTTCCAAGACACAGATACGCAGTATTTT	CASSLRRDTFQDTDTQYF
.	TRBV30	TRBJ1-1	.	TGTGCCTGGAAGAGGGTAAAGAACACTGAAGCTTTCTTT	CAWKRVKNTEAFF
once	TRBV18	TRBJ1-1	TRBD1	TGTGCCAGCTCACCGAACAGGGGCACTGAAGCTTTCTTT	CASSPNRGTEAFF
.	TRBV7-7	TRBJ2-1	TRBD2	TGTGCTAGCAGCTTAGGCACGGGACTAGCGGGACTCAATGAGCAGTTCTTC	CASSLGTGLAGLNEQFF
.	TRBV7-3	TRBJ1-2	.	TGTGCCAGCAGCCCCTGGGGGGGGGCCTATGGCTACACCTTC	CASSPWGGAYGYTF
.	TRBV29-1	TRBJ2-1	TRBD2	TGCAGCGTTGTCGGGGGGAGAACTTCCTACAATGAGCAGTTCTTC	CSVVGGRTSYNEQFF
.	TRBV28	TRBJ2-7	.	TGTGCCAGCAGTTTATCAAACAGGGCCTACGAGCAGTACTTC	CASSLSNRAYEQYF
few	TRBV7-2	TRBJ1-1	TRBD1	TGTGCCAGCAGCTTTAAAGGGGGCCCGGGGGTCACTGAAGCTTTCTTT	CASSFKGGPGVTEAFF
.	TRBV5-1	TRBJ1-2	.	TGCGCCAGCAATCCTGATGTGGGGAGGGGAAACTATGGCTACACCTTC	CASNPDVGRGNYGYTF
.	TRBV7-9	TRBJ2-1	TRBD2	TGTGCCAGCAGCTCCAGCGGGAGTAGCAATGAGCAGTTCTTC	CASSSSGSSNEQFF
.	TRBV6-6	TRBJ2-1	TRBD2	TGTGCCAGCAGTTACACTGGGACTACCAACAATGAGCAGTTCTTC	CASSYTGTTNNEQFF
.	TRBV11-2	TRBJ1-1	TRBD1	TGTGCCAGCAGCTTAACGGGACAGTCAATCCTGAACACTGAAGCTTTCTTT	CASSLTGQSILNTEAFF
.	TRBV11-3	TRBJ2-5	TRBD1	TGTGCCAGCAGCCTCCCGGGACAGCAAGAGACCCAGTACTTC	CASSLPGQQETQYF
.	TRBV6-1	TRBJ1-1	TRBD1	TGTGCCAGCAGTCGACAGGGACTCACTGAAGCTTTCTTT	CASSRQGLTEAFF
.	TRBV7-9	TRBJ2-3	.	TGTGCCAGCAGCTTCGGAGATACGCAGTATTTT	CASSFGDTQYF
.	TRBV28	TRBJ2-1	.	TGTGCCAGCAGTTTTCGCGTGGGGACTTACAATGAGCAGTTCTTC	CASSFRVGTYNEQFF
.	TRBV7-2	TRBJ1-2	.	TGTGCCAGCAGCCAGGGGTATGGCTACACCTTC	CASSQGYGYTF
.	TRBV5-1	TRBJ1-2	.	TGCGCCAGCAGCTTGTTGTTTGCGGCTGCGGTCTATGGCTACACCTTC	CASSLLFAAAVYGYTF
.	TRBV29-1	TRBJ1-1	.	TGCAGCGCCCACCCGCGGGGGGACACTGAAGCTTTCTTT	CSAHPRGDTEAFF
.	TRBV11-3	TRBJ2-3	.	TGTGCCAGCAGCTCCGTGGGAGCCACAGATACGCAGTATTTT	CASSSVGATDTQYF
.	TRBV9	TRBJ2-5	TRBD2	TGTGCCAGCAGCGTAGACCCGCCCTCGGGAGGGAAAGAGACCCAGTACTTC	CASSVDPPSGGKETQYF
few	TRBV29-1	TRBJ2-1	.	TGCAGCGTTGGCCACCCTAGTGAGCAGTTCTTC	CSVGHPSEQFF
.	TRBV29-1	TRBJ1-2	TRBD1	TGCAGCGTTGACGTCGGACAGGGTGGCTACACCTTC	CSVDVGQGGYTF
.	TRBV19	TRBJ2-7	.	TGTGCCAGTAGTATCTTCGACAGTTACGAGCAGTACTTC	CASSIFDSYEQYF
few	TRBV7-7	TRBJ1-1	.	TGTGCTAGCAGCACACAGGGGAACACTGAAGCTTTCTTT	CASSTQGNTEAFF
.	TRBV7-2	TRBJ2-5	TRBD2	TGTGCCAGCAGCCCGGGGGGGGGCCAAGAGACCCAGTACTTC	CASSPGGGQETQYF
.	TRBV27	TRBJ1-2	TRBD1	TGTGCCAGCAGTTTCCGACAGGGTAATGGCTACACCTTC	CASSFRQGNGYTF
.	TRBV28	TRBJ2-4	.	TGTGCCAGCGGCGGGTTAGCCAAAAACATTCAGTACTTC	CASGGLAKNIQYF
.	TRBV6-5	TRBJ2-5	.	TGTGCCAGCAGTGAATTTACAGGGCAAGAGACCCAGTACTTC	CASSEFTGQETQYF
.	TRBV10-3	TRBJ2-7	TRBD1	TGTGCCATCAGTGAGTCAGGGACAGAGAAAGAATACGAGCAGTACTTC	CAISESGTEKEYEQYF
.	TRBV15	TRBJ2-1	.	TGTGCCACCAGCCCCGAGGTTGCCTACAATGAGCAGTTCTTC	CATSPEVAYNEQFF